Following are 15 T cell receptor beta chains from one sample sequenced in a study of post-analysis software for immune sequencing data. Carried by the TCR beta cDNA libraries were unique molecular identifiers. From the PCR reads, TCRdb called clonotypes with MiXCR, one entry per CDR3 protein. The sample carries 250,000 to 300,000 distinct CDR3 sequences, 36% recorded once. Antigen specificity for these receptors is unknown. Findings and caveats of the study: With TRBV5-6, TRBV5-1 and TRBV20-1 included, 5 or 6 TRBV segments were more frequent in patients than in controls.

Sequencing used blood. Source of these receptors: a girl aged 5-17 years with multiple sclerosis.

About this clonotype itself: A read error may explain this, as a much larger clone is one base away. The chain recombines TRBV4-1 with TRBJ1-2; D is uncertain. Germline V gene lookup returns CDR1 MGHRA and CDR2 YSYEKL. The CDR3 loop spans 16 amino acids. The chain's CDR3 is CASSQDPGTRAAGCTF. CDR3 nucleotides: TGCGCCAGCAGCCAAGATCCGGGAACACGCGCCGCGGGCTGCACCTTC.

This clonotype was observed many times. V gene TRBV11-1 combines with J gene TRBJ2-1; weak D call: TRBD1 (11 bases). CDR1 SGHAT and CDR2 FQDESV come from the germline V gene (reference sequence). This CDR3 region has 21 residues. The V end lost 4 bases, the J end lost 9 bases, and 37 bases lay between the germline ends. The CDR3 loop is CASSSGTGGTSGTGGGSEQFF. DNA for the CDR3: TGTGCCAGCAGCTCCGGGACAGGGGGAACTAGCGGGACAGGGGGGGGGAGTGAGCAGTTCTTC.

This sequence joins TRBV5-1 and TRBJ2-1, with TRBD2 matching 7 bases. Germline CDR1 is SGHRS and CDR2 is YFSETQ. CDR3 length equals 12 residues. With V trimmed by 4 bases and J by 10 bases, 5 bases remained unmatched. The CDR3 is CASSLTSCEQFF. The CDR3 bases are TGCGCCAGCAGCCTGACTAGCTGCGAGCAGTTCTTC.

In its sample, this clonotype was seen many times. The gene calls are TRBV29-1 and TRBJ2-3, with 10 bases aligning to TRBD2. Per germline, CDR1 SQVTM and CDR2 ANQGSEA. With 1 base clipped from V and 5 bases from J, the junction kept 3 bases outside the gene matches. This CDR3 is built from 14 residues. CDR3 DNA sequence: TGCAGCGTTGAAGGTCGACTAGCGGGAGATACGCAGTATTTT. This sequence encodes CSVEGRLAGDTQYF.

V gene TRBV5-1 combines with J gene TRBJ2-1; the match to TRBD2 covers 13 bases. CDR1 and CDR2 (germline): SGHRS, YFSETQ. V was clipped by 4 bases and J by 2 bases; unmatched bases: 6. CDR3 length equals 17 residues. The chain's CDR3 is CASSPTSGRAAYNEQFF. CDR3 DNA: TGCGCCAGCAGCCCTACTAGCGGGAGGGCCGCCTACAATGAGCAGTTCTTC.

Comments on this clonotype: A much larger clone lies a single base off, so this may be a read error. This sequence joins TRBV9 and TRBJ2-7, with unresolved D. The CDR3 spans 14 residues. Deletions cut 1 base from V and 7 bases from J, with 15 bases between. Germline V gives CDR1 SGDLS, CDR2 YYNGEE. The CDR3 nucleotides read TGTGCCAGCAGCGTACAGCCTGGCTCCAATGAGCAGTACTTC. Protein product: CASSVQPGSNEQYF. Combining the CDR3 with reference TRBV9 and TRBJ2-7 gives the whole variable domain DSGVTQTPKHLITATGQRVTLRCSPRSGDLSVYWYQQSLDQGLQFLIQYYNGEERAKGNILERFSAQQFPDLHSELNLSSLELGDSALYFCASSVQPGSNEQYFGPGTRLTVT.

The sample holds a few counts of this clonotype. This chain connects TRBV6-1 to TRBJ1-1; D is uncertain. The V gene lost 2 bases and the J gene lost 1 base, with 14 bases spanning the gap. Germline values: CDR1 MNHNS, CDR2 SASEGT. This CDR3 region has 16 residues. CDR3 region: CASSEYLRRENTEAFF. CDR3 DNA: TGTGCCAGCAGTGAATATTTAAGGAGGGAGAACACTGAAGCTTTCTTT.

This clonotype was detected many times. The gene calls are TRBV20-1 and TRBJ1-4, with a possible D match to TRBD1 (5 bases). Germline values: CDR1 DFQATT, CDR2 SNEGSKA (reference sequence). V lost 0 bases and J 14 bases, leaving 22 bases between the germline ends. The CDR3 contains 15 residues. CDR3 residues: CSARESGTAGYGLFF. The CDR3 DNA is TGCAGTGCTAGAGAGTCCGGGACCGCAGGCTACGGGCTGTTTTTT.

The chain uses TRBV20-1 and TRBJ1-2; 9 bases match TRBD1. This CDR3 has 14 amino acids. Germline CDR1 is DFQATT and CDR2 is SNEGSKA (reference sequence). With V trimmed by 0 bases and J by 8 bases, 7 bases remained unmatched. CDR3 nucleotide sequence: TGCAGTGCTAGAGATACGGGACAGGGCAGCGGCTACACCTTC. Protein product: CSARDTGQGSGYTF.

The chain joins TRBV5-8 to TRBJ1-1; D remains ambiguous. Trimming removed 4 bases at V and 0 bases at J, with 10 bases between. Germline V gene lookup returns CDR1 SGHTS and CDR2 YDEGEE. The CDR3 extends over 14 amino acids. CDR3 amino acids: CASSNGVMNTEAFF. The CDR3 DNA sequence: TGTGCCAGCAGCAATGGGGTGATGAACACTGAAGCTTTCTTT.

This clonotype has a count of ten or more. The rearrangement uses TRBV25-1 and TRBJ2-1, with 8 bases lining up with TRBD1. CDR1 is MGHDK and CDR2 is SYGVNS in the germline V gene. Unmatched junction bases numbered 14, after V lost 6 bases and J lost 7 bases. CDR3 length: 16 amino acids. The CDR3 reads CASSLIGTGIKNEQFF. The CDR3 DNA follows: TGTGCCAGCAGCCTGATTGGGACAGGAATCAAAAATGAGCAGTTCTTC.

This clonotype was observed at least ten times. The chain combines TRBV5-8 with TRBJ1-5, with D possibly matching TRBD1 (5 bases). The CDR3 consists of 16 residues. The V gene's germline CDR1 is SGHTS and CDR2 YDEGEE. Trimming removed 3 bases from V and 0 bases from J, with 13 bases in between. CDR3 loop: CASSWEGINSNQPQHF. CDR3 coding DNA: TGTGCCAGCAGCTGGGAGGGGATTAATAGCAATCAGCCCCAGCATTTT.

This clonotype was detected many times. The gene calls are TRBV28 and TRBJ1-2, with 8 bases lining up with TRBD1. Germline values: CDR1 MDHEN, CDR2 SYDVKM. V was pared by 2 bases and J by 3 bases, with 8 bases of the junction left unmatched. The CDR3 consists of 16 residues. This CDR3 is CASSLGQGGPDYGYTF. Here the CDR3 DNA reads TGTGCCAGCAGTTTAGGACAGGGAGGGCCCGACTATGGCTACACCTTC.

This chain links TRBV11-2 with TRBJ2-1; 12 bases fit TRBD2. The CDR3 extends over 16 amino acids. Germline assignment: CDR1 SGHAT and CDR2 FQNNGV. With V trimmed by 1 base and J by 9 bases, 7 bases remained unmatched. The CDR3 spells CASSLVSSGRDGEQFF. The DNA of the CDR3 is TGTGCCAGCAGCTTAGTCTCTAGCGGGAGGGATGGTGAGCAGTTCTTC.

This clonotype appeared once. This may come from a read error, since a much larger clone is one base off. This chain connects TRBV5-1 to TRBJ2-3, with D possibly being TRBD2 (5 bases). Germline V gene data show CDR1 as SGHRS and CDR2 as YFSETQ. The CDR3 extends over 15 amino acids. Trimming removed 0 bases from V and 8 bases from J, with 16 bases in between. In nucleotides, the CDR3 is TGCGCCAGCAGCTTGGACGGGATTGTCTCCGGTACGCAGTATTTT. It yields the protein CASSLDGIVSGTQYF.